The next 25 T cell receptor beta chains were all read from a single sample in a study of T cells after yellow fever vaccination (dated by TCRdb to the late 2010s). Library preparation was by 5' RACE. The instrument given in TCRdb is Illumina HiSeq 2500. TCRdb handled the public reads itself, with Q25 trimming in fastp and clone calling in MiXCR, and kept productive beta chains. Rows with one shared CDR3 protein collapse into an entry with the most common genes and DNA. The sample has about 210,000 distinct CDR3 sequences on record, roughly 6.2% of them singletons. Of the sample, more than 1% is held by the ten largest clones. The treatment or condition label on this specimen signifies: live attenuated yellow fever vaccine strain. Sequences were derived from CD4+ T cells sorted from PBMCs, sampled on the day of the yellow fever booster vaccination. These receptor sequences come from a man aged 25-45 years who received the YFV17D yellow fever vaccine.

This clonotype was observed a handful of times. The chain is built from TRBV5-6 and TRBJ2-1; D is ambiguous. The CDR3 covers 16 residues. Trimming took 1 base from V and 0 from J, leaving 11 bases between them. The V gene's germline CDR1 is SGHDT and CDR2 YYEEEE. The CDR3 nucleotides are TGTGCCAGCAGCTTGTTAACCGGGTTCTCCTACAATGAGCAGTTCTTC. Protein sequence: CASSLLTGFSYNEQFF.

This clonotype was detected ten times or more. This chain uses TRBV7-2 with TRBJ2-3; D gene unclear. The germline V gene has CDR1 SGHTA and CDR2 FQGNSA. The CDR3 is 12 residues long. Between the trimmed V and J ends, which lost 5 bases and 6 bases, there was a span of 9 bases. CDR3 residues: CASSLSPDTQYF. CDR3 DNA: TGTGCCAGCAGCCTATCCCCGGATACGCAGTATTTT.

The chain carries TRBV6-5 and TRBJ2-2; D possibly matches TRBD1 or TRBD2 (5 bases each). Germline V gives CDR1 MNHEY, CDR2 SVGAGI. CDR3 size: 15 residues. V was shortened by 4 bases and J by 6 bases, with 15 bases between the two germline ends. The CDR3 sequence: CASSFTGPGAGELFF. The CDR3 coding sequence is TGTGCCAGCAGTTTCACAGGTCCCGGGGCCGGGGAGCTGTTTTTT.

The sample holds a few counts of this clonotype. CDR3 amino acids: CSAPPRGRHSSTDTQYF. The CDR3 nucleotides are TGCAGTGCTCCCCCGAGAGGTCGACACTCTAGCACAGATACGCAGTATTTT. V usage is TRBV20-1 and J usage is TRBJ2-3; D call uncertain. This CDR3 comprises 17 residues. Deletions cut 5 bases from V and 0 bases from J, with 21 bases between. Germline loops: CDR1 DFQATT, CDR2 SNEGSKA (reference sequence).

This clonotype has more than one count but fewer than ten. The chain has TRBV10-3 and TRBJ2-7; TRBD1 aligns across 9 bases. After removal of 6 bases from V and 3 bases from J, the junction contained 3 bases not matched to a gene. The CDR3 is made up of 13 amino acids. CDR1 and CDR2 from the germline V gene are ENHRY and SYGVKD. The CDR3 loop reads CAIRKDRGYEQYF. CDR3 DNA: TGTGCCATCAGGAAGGACAGGGGCTACGAGCAGTACTTC.

This clonotype showed up just a few times. The chain employs TRBV15 and TRBJ2-3; TRBD2 matches at 12 bases. The CDR3 covers 16 residues. The germline V gene has CDR1 LNHNV and CDR2 YYDKDF (reference sequence). The V gene end was trimmed by 5 bases and the J gene end by 4 bases; junction bases not matched to a gene: 7. CDR3 in amino acids: CATSSSLAGGPDTQYF. The CDR3 DNA reads as TGTGCCACCAGCTCTTCCCTAGCGGGAGGGCCAGATACGCAGTATTTT.

At least ten counts were recorded for this clonotype. V usage is TRBV7-2 and J usage is TRBJ2-3; D perhaps matches TRBD2 (6 bases). There are 14 residues in the CDR3. Germline lookup yields CDR1 SGHTA and CDR2 FQGNSA. The V and J ends lost 1 base and 2 bases respectively, with 7 bases between them. The CDR3 loop is CASSLVADTDTQYF. CDR3 coding DNA: TGTGCCAGCAGCTTAGTAGCGGACACAGATACGCAGTATTTT.

This clonotype was counted a few times. The chain is built from TRBV5-1 and TRBJ2-4; D remains unclear. The V and J ends lost 0 bases and 13 bases respectively, with 14 bases between them. Germline V lookup: CDR1 SGHRS, CDR2 YFSETQ. This CDR3 is 13 amino acids long. CDR3 loop: CASSLEMTTAQYF. The CDR3 coding sequence is TGCGCCAGCAGCTTGGAGATGACAACCGCCCAGTACTTC. Full variable domain (rest looked up from reference TRBV5-1 and TRBJ2-4): KAGVTQTPRYLIKTRGQQVTLSCSPISGHRSVSWYQQTPGQGLQFLFEYFSETQRNKGNFPGRFSGRQFSNSRSEMNVSTLELGDSALYLCASSLEMTTAQYFGAGTRLSVL.

As concerns this clonotype: The junction and the germline gene differ at one end; a read error may be behind it. The V call is TRBV11-2, the J call TRBJ2-3; a weak D match, TRBD2 (5 bases). The germline V gene has CDR1 SGHAT and CDR2 FQNNGV. The CDR3 loop spans 15 amino acids. This chain's CDR3 is CASISAEPSTDTQCF. In DNA form, the CDR3 reads TGTGCCAGCATCTCAGCAGAACCTAGCACAGATACGCAGTGTTTT.

This clonotype was detected many times. The V call is TRBV4-3, the J call TRBJ2-1; TRBD2 matches at 10 bases. The CDR3 covers 17 residues. Germline V gene data show CDR1 as LGHNA and CDR2 as YSLEER. The V gene end was trimmed by 4 bases and the J gene end by 6 bases; junction bases not matched to a gene: 12. This chain's CDR3 is CASSLQDSGRIVNEQFF. CDR3 in DNA: TGCGCCAGCAGCCTACAAGATAGCGGGAGGATAGTCAATGAGCAGTTCTTC.

This clonotype turned up a few times. V usage is TRBV19 and J usage is TRBJ2-3; the D gene is possibly TRBD2 (6 bases). CDR1 is LNHDA, CDR2 SQIVND, per germline (reference sequence). V lost 7 bases to trimming and J lost 5 bases, with 22 bases between them. The CDR3 consists of 16 residues. CDR3 sequence: CASTPLGRGGVDTQYF. The CDR3 region has the DNA TGTGCCAGTACACCCCTCGGAAGGGGAGGAGTAGATACGCAGTATTTT.

The chain links TRBV10-3 to TRBJ2-2; D may correspond to TRBD1 or TRBD2 (5 bases each). This CDR3 comprises 15 residues. Germline CDR1 reads ENHRY; CDR2 reads SYGVKD. Trimming took 7 bases from V and 0 from J, leaving 12 bases between them. The CDR3 DNA reads TGTGCCATCAACGAGGGGCACTCGAACACCGGGGAGCTGTTTTTT. It codes for CAINEGHSNTGELFF.

The rearrangement uses TRBV20-1 and TRBJ2-3; D is unresolved. Looked up from germline, CDR1 is DFQATT and CDR2 is SNEGSKA (reference sequence). Trimming took 5 bases from V and 6 from J, leaving 6 bases between them. The CDR3 contains 10 residues. DNA for the CDR3: TGCAGTGCTCTGAGTGATACGCAGTATTTT. It translates to CSALSDTQYF.

There are a few counts of this clonotype. This rearrangement joins TRBV3-1 to TRBJ2-6; D call uncertain. Germline V lookup: CDR1 LGHDT, CDR2 YNNKEL (reference sequence). With 5 bases removed from V and 0 bases from J, the gap between germline ends came to 20 bases. This CDR3 is 19 amino acids long. The CDR3 loop reads CASSSKTSRSYSGANVLTF. CDR3 in DNA: TGTGCCAGCAGCTCCAAGACATCCAGGTCTTACTCTGGGGCCAACGTCCTGACTTTC.

This clonotype was seen more than once but under ten times. The chain joins TRBV14 to TRBJ2-1, with D hard to call. The CDR3 consists of 12 residues. CDR1 is SGHDN, CDR2 FVKESK, per germline. The V gene lost 6 bases and the J gene lost 7 bases, with 10 bases spanning the gap. DNA of the CDR3: TGTGCCAGCAGTCGTCTATGGAATGAGCAGTTCTTC. This codes for CASSRLWNEQFF.

The rearrangement links TRBV5-1 to TRBJ2-1, with TRBD2 identical over 14 bases. With V trimmed by 0 bases and J by 8 bases, 4 bases remained unmatched. This CDR3 has 16 amino acids. Germline V gene data show CDR1 as SGHRS and CDR2 as YFSETQ. CDR3 in amino acids: CASSLETSGRAHEQFF. CDR3 in DNA: TGCGCCAGCAGCTTGGAGACTAGCGGGAGGGCCCATGAGCAGTTCTTC.

This clonotype was counted many times. This chain links TRBV3-1 with TRBJ2-1; 11 bases align to TRBD2. The CDR3 consists of 19 residues. The V gene end was trimmed by 7 bases and the J gene end by 7 bases; junction bases not matched to a gene: 21. Germline CDR1 LGHDT, CDR2 YNNKEL (reference sequence). The chain's CDR3 is CASTYSSGGSGRAGNEQFF. DNA for the CDR3: TGTGCCAGCACCTATTCCTCCGGAGGTAGCGGGAGGGCCGGGAATGAGCAGTTCTTC.

The V call is TRBV30, the J call TRBJ2-2; 7 nucleotides align to TRBD2. CDR1 is GTSNPN and CDR2 is SVGIG in the germline V gene (reference sequence). This CDR3 is built from 18 residues. Unmatched junction bases numbered 14, after V lost 3 bases and J lost 1 base. The CDR3 nucleotides read TGTGCCTGGAGCGACAATAGGGGAGGGGCCAGGAACACCGGGGAGCTGTTTTTT. Amino acids: CAWSDNRGGARNTGELFF. Drawing the rest from reference TRBV30 and TRBJ2-2, the complete variable domain is SQTIHQWPATLVQPVGSPLSLECTVEGTSNPNLYWYRQAAGRGLQLLFYSVGIGQISSEVPQNLSASRPQDRQFILSSKKLLLSDSGFYLCAWSDNRGGARNTGELFFGEGSRLTVL.

This clonotype has at least ten counts. The V and J genes are TRBV5-6 and TRBJ2-1, with 16 bases aligning to TRBD2. V trimming: 4 bases; J trimming: 13 bases; junction bases outside the gene matches: 11. Germline CDR1 is SGHDT and CDR2 is YYEEEE. The CDR3 has 16 amino acids. DNA for the CDR3: TGTGCCAGCAGCCAAGAAGGGACTAGCGGGAGGGGGGGTCAGTTCTTC. Translated, it gives CASSQEGTSGRGGQFF.

In its sample, this clonotype was seen a few times. The V gene is TRBV20-1, the J gene TRBJ2-7; TRBD2 matches 8 bases. This CDR3 is 14 amino acids long. The germline V gene encodes CDR1 DFQATT and CDR2 SNEGSKA (reference sequence). After removal of 3 bases from V and 3 bases from J, the junction contained 7 bases not matched to a gene. The CDR3 bases are TGCAGTGCTAGTGCGGCGGGGGGCGGCTACGAGCAGTACTTC. It codes for CSASAAGGGYEQYF.

This clonotype was observed a few times. The CDR3 sequence is CASSFGNSPLHF. CDR3 DNA sequence: TGTGCCAGCAGTTTTGGGAATTCACCCCTCCACTTT. The chain combines TRBV12-3 or TRBV12-4 with TRBJ1-6, with D unclear. The ends were cut back, 3 bases at V and 7 bases at J, with 4 bases in the middle. The CDR3 runs 12 residues.

There are many counts of this clonotype. The chain combines TRBV7-9 with TRBJ2-1; 7 nucleotides line up with TRBD1. In germline, CDR1 is SEHNR, CDR2 FQNEAQ (reference sequence). This CDR3 comprises 14 residues. The V segment lost 6 bases and the J segment 6 bases; nucleotides outside the gene matches: 8. DNA of the CDR3: TGTGCCAGCAGACTTATACGGGACAGCAATGAGCAGTTCTTC. Translating gives CASRLIRDSNEQFF. Combining the CDR3 with reference TRBV7-9 and TRBJ2-1 gives the whole variable domain DTGVSQNPRHKITKRGQNVTFRCDPISEHNRLYWYRQTLGQGPEFLTYFQNEAQLEKSRLLSDRFSAERPKGSFSTLEIQRTEQGDSAMYLCASRLIRDSNEQFFGPGTRLTVL.

The chain recombines TRBV18 with TRBJ2-7; D perhaps matches TRBD2 (5 bases). The CDR3 has 14 residues. Germline values: CDR1 KGHSH, CDR2 LQKENI. Between the trimmed V and J ends, which lost 1 base and 5 bases, there was a span of 12 bases. The CDR3 reads CASSPRSRGDEQYF. The CDR3 DNA is TGTGCCAGCTCACCACGGTCCCGGGGTGACGAGCAGTACTTC.

This clonotype was seen many times. This chain links TRBV20-1 with TRBJ2-7; TRBD1 matches 10 bases. Germline V lookup: CDR1 DFQATT, CDR2 SNEGSKA (reference sequence). J gave up 3 bases and V 5 bases, and 7 bases lay outside the gene matches. CDR3 length equals 14 residues. The CDR3 DNA sequence: TGCAGTGCTGGAGGGACAGGGGTCGACTACGAGCAGTACTTC. It specifies CSAGGTGVDYEQYF.

This clonotype occurred a few times. The chain couples TRBV20-1 to TRBJ1-2; 9 bases align to TRBD1. This CDR3 has 14 residues. V gave up 3 bases and J gave up 0 bases; unmatched junction bases: 2. Germline V gene sequence: CDR1 DFQATT, CDR2 SNEGSKA (reference sequence). The CDR3 nucleotides are TGCAGTGCTAGGGGACAGGGATCTAACTATGGCTACACCTTC. Translated, it gives CSARGQGSNYGYTF.